This T cell receptor beta chain is drawn from a study of blood T cell repertoires in COVID-19. Participants came from about 24 US areas, aged about 18 to 89 years. Among Cohort 3 donors, those recovered had two negative PCRs, clearance, or symptom resolution. The germline gives CDR1 LNHDA, CDR2 SQIVND (reference sequence). The V gene lost 3 bases and the J gene lost 7 bases, with 12 bases spanning the gap. This CDR3 contains 13 residues. Here immunoSEQ multiplex PCR was the method, and the copy in TCRdb shows in-frame clones only, minus some. Found here are about 120,000 clones, roughly 84% of them singletons; the top ten hold 3.5% to 4%.

The clonotype comes from a woman aged 25-40 years who had recovered from COVID-19. The rearrangement links TRBV19 to TRBJ1-1; the D gene is possibly TRBD1 (5 bases). Sequencing used PBMCs or T cells enriched from blood (not recorded which). In nucleotides, the CDR3 is TGTGCCAGTAGTATTGGGCAGGGTATTGAAGCTTTCTTT. Translating it yields CASSIGQGIEAFF.